These 24 T cell receptor beta chains share one sample of origin, sequenced in a study of blood T cell repertoires in COVID-19. Sequencing was performed with immunoSEQ multiplex PCR; in TCRdb, only in-frame clones are kept and a portion is missing. Of fewer than 80,000 clones detected, 74% appear once; the ten largest clones hold under 30%. Sequenced input: peripheral blood. The receptor source for this set is a woman at least 80 years old with acute or convalescent COVID-19.

This clone is a singleton in its sample. The V and J genes are TRBV7-2 and TRBJ1-1, with no clear D. The V end was cut by 1 base, the J end by 8 bases, with 11 bases between. The CDR3 loop spans 13 amino acids. The V gene's germline CDR1 is SGHTA and CDR2 FQGNSA. The CDR3 loop is CASSLGRVPEAFF. The CDR3, as DNA: TGTGCCAGCAGCTTAGGGAGGGTCCCCGAAGCTTTCTTT. The full variable domain, rest sourced from reference TRBV7-2 and TRBJ1-1, is GAGVSQSPSNKVTEKGKDVELRCDPISGHTALYWYRQSLGQGLEFLIYFQGNSAPDKSGLPSDRFSAERTGGSVSTLTIQRTQQEDSAVYLCASSLGRVPEAFFGQGTRLTVV.

This chain joins TRBV30 and TRBJ2-1, with D maybe TRBD2 (5 bases). The CDR3 runs to 14 residues. Germline V gene lookup returns CDR1 GTSNPN and CDR2 SVGIG (reference sequence). Trimming cost V 2 bases and J 4 bases, with 12 bases left between them. DNA of the CDR3: TGTGCCTGGAGTATGCTAGCAGGATACAATGAGCAGTTCTTC. This encodes CAWSMLAGYNEQFF.

Written as DNA, the CDR3 is TGTGCCACCAGTGGGGGGGGACAGGGGGCCAGCAATCAGCCCCAGCATTTT. It specifies CATSGGGQGASNQPQHF. The V gene is TRBV24-1, the J gene TRBJ1-5; 12 bases fit TRBD1. After removal of 5 bases from V and 1 base from J, the junction contained 5 bases not matched to a gene. Germline V lookup: CDR1 KGHDR, CDR2 SFDVKD. This CDR3 spans 17 amino acids.

The chain couples TRBV11-2 to TRBJ2-7, with TRBD1 identical over 9 bases. Trimming at V came to 3 bases and at J to 5 bases, leaving 17 bases not matched to a gene. Germline V gene sequence: CDR1 SGHAT, CDR2 FQNNGV. The CDR3 runs to 18 residues. CDR3 sequence: CASSFGRGQGPQGNEQYF. CDR3 bases: TGTGCCAGCAGCTTTGGTAGGGGACAGGGTCCTCAGGGGAACGAGCAGTACTTC.

In its sample, this clone was seen many times. This rearrangement joins TRBV5-6 to TRBJ2-7, with D perhaps TRBD1 (5 bases). V lost 4 bases and J lost 0, with 8 bases in between. Germline CDR1 reads SGHDT; CDR2 reads YYEEEE. This CDR3 comprises 13 residues. CDR3 nucleotides: TGTGCCAGCAGCAAGGACAACTCCTACGAGCAGTACTTC. It translates to CASSKDNSYEQYF.

V is TRBV18 and J is TRBJ1-1; 8 bases are shared with TRBD1. The CDR3 sequence is 12 residues long. Germline-derived CDR1 and CDR2 are KGHSH and LQKENI. Trimming removed 3 bases from V and 8 bases from J; junction bases left unmatched: 2. The CDR3 protein is CASSPGQGEAFF. The CDR3 region has the DNA TGTGCCAGCTCACCCGGACAGGGAGAAGCTTTCTTT.

Notes on this clone: Additional DNA sequences in this sample encode the identical CDR3. The CDR3 coding sequence is TGTGCCAGCAGTTCCCGTCGTCCTGGAGGCCCTGGAAACACCATATATTTT. Translating gives CASSSRRPGGPGNTIYF. The gene calls are TRBV6-2 or TRBV6-3 and TRBJ1-3, with unresolved D. Germline values: CDR1 MNHEY, CDR2 SVGEGT. The CDR3 extends over 17 amino acids. Trimming cost V 4 bases and J 2 bases, with 18 bases left between them.

The rearrangement links TRBV11-3 to TRBJ1-1; D is unclear. Per germline, CDR1 SGHNT and CDR2 YENEEA. This CDR3 region has 13 residues. The V end lost 5 bases, the J end lost 3 bases, and 10 bases lay between the germline ends. In nucleotides, the CDR3 is TGTGCCAGCAGCGCAAGGAGATACACTGAAGCTTTCTTT. Translated, it gives CASSARRYTEAFF.

The genes are TRBV6-4 and TRBJ2-1; 12 positions agree with TRBD2. V lost 8 bases and J lost 8; bases outside the gene matches: 4. Germline V CDR1 and CDR2: MRHNA, SNTAGT. The CDR3 is 13 amino acids. In DNA form, the CDR3 reads TGTGCCAGCCGACTAGCGGGAGCCCATGAGCAGTTCTTC. The encoded protein is CASRLAGAHEQFF.

In this sample, this clone turned up a few times. This chain connects TRBV19 to TRBJ2-7, with 7 bases fitting TRBD2. Germline lookup yields CDR1 LNHDA and CDR2 SQIVND (reference sequence). The V and J ends lost 6 bases and 6 bases, in that order; junction bases with no gene match: 5. The CDR3 runs to 12 residues. The CDR3: CASRPTGGEQYF. CDR3 bases: TGTGCCAGTAGACCGACGGGAGGCGAGCAGTACTTC.

This chain joins TRBV6-6 and TRBJ2-1; TRBD2 aligns across 14 bases. Germline values: CDR1 MNHNY, CDR2 SVGAGI (reference sequence). The V segment lost 4 bases and the J segment 10 bases; nucleotides outside the gene matches: 3. The CDR3 is 14 amino acids. The CDR3 spells CASSSGLAGDEQFF. CDR3 DNA sequence: TGTGCCAGCAGTTCGGGACTAGCGGGAGACGAGCAGTTCTTC.

The chain recombines TRBV5-1 with TRBJ2-3, with no clear D. The CDR3 has 15 amino acids. Germline values: CDR1 SGHRS, CDR2 YFSETQ. Trimming took off 3 bases at V and 6 bases at J, with 17 bases between the two ends. CDR3 loop: CASSSEGVNYDTQYF. The CDR3 DNA sequence: TGCGCCAGCAGCTCTGAAGGCGTCAACTACGATACGCAGTATTTT. The variable domain in full, completed from reference TRBV5-1 and TRBJ2-3, reads KAGVTQTPRYLIKTRGQQVTLSCSPISGHRSVSWYQQTPGQGLQFLFEYFSETQRNKGNFPGRFSGRQFSNSRSEMNVSTLELGDSALYLCASSSEGVNYDTQYFGPGTRLTVL.

V usage is TRBV10-3 and J usage is TRBJ2-3; no clear D. V dropped 3 bases and J dropped 2 bases, with 9 bases sitting between them. Germline CDR1 ENHRY, CDR2 SYGVKD. This CDR3 has 14 residues. The CDR3 sequence is CAISEGRPTDTQYF. CDR3 DNA sequence: TGTGCCATCAGTGAAGGCAGGCCCACAGATACGCAGTATTTT.

V usage is TRBV18 and J usage is TRBJ1-3; 8 bases map to TRBD1. The germline CDR1 and CDR2 sequences are KGHSH and LQKENI. Trimming took 3 bases from V and 2 from J; bases not matched to a gene: 3. The CDR3 is made up of 15 amino acids. The CDR3 region has the DNA TGTGCCAGCTCACCGGACAGGGACGCTGGAAACACCATATATTTT. Protein product: CASSPDRDAGNTIYF. Looking up the rest from reference TRBV18 and TRBJ1-3 gives the full variable domain: NAGVMQNPRHLVRRRGQEARLRCSPMKGHSHVYWYRQLPEEGLKFMVYLQKENIIDESGMPKERFSAEFPKEGPSILRIQQVVRGDSAAYFCASSPDRDAGNTIYFGEGSWLTVV.

The chain carries TRBV5-1 and TRBJ1-4, with 8 bases that match TRBD1. From germline, CDR1 is SGHRS and CDR2 YFSETQ. The junction had 5 bases not matched to a gene; V was cut back by 1 base and J by 0 bases. The CDR3 sequence is 17 residues long. CDR3 coding DNA: TGCGCCAGCAGCTTGACCGACAGGGGCTCAACTAATGAAAAACTGTTTTTT. Amino acid sequence: CASSLTDRGSTNEKLFF.

This clone was counted a single time. The rearrangement links TRBV6-2 or TRBV6-3 to TRBJ1-4; D unresolved. The germline gives CDR1 MNHEY, CDR2 SVGEGT. Trimming removed 4 bases at V and 4 bases at J, with 13 bases between. The CDR3 totals 15 residues. The CDR3 DNA sequence: TGTGCCAGCAGTTTGACCGGTCGCGGTAATGAAAAACTGTTTTTT. Translated, it gives CASSLTGRGNEKLFF.

The V call is TRBV5-1, the J call TRBJ1-2, with 11 positions matching TRBD1. This CDR3 contains 14 residues. From germline, CDR1 is SGHRS and CDR2 YFSETQ. After removal of 4 bases from V and 8 bases from J, the junction contained 7 bases not matched to a gene. The CDR3 sequence is CASSKDRGQEGYTF. DNA of the CDR3: TGCGCCAGCAGCAAGGACAGGGGGCAAGAGGGCTACACCTTC.

The chain recombines TRBV19 with TRBJ1-5, with TRBD1 as a possible D gene (5 bases). The CDR3 spans 15 residues. The germline V and J ends were trimmed by 4 bases and 9 bases, with 19 bases remaining between them. Per the germline V gene, CDR1 is LNHDA and CDR2 is SQIVND (reference sequence). The DNA for the CDR3 is TGTGCCAGTAGTAAGGACACCCCTATCTTAGGGCCCCAGCATTTT. This gives the protein CASSKDTPILGPQHF.

The J gene is TRBJ2-1, the V gene TRBV5-4; TRBD1 agrees at 7 bases. The CDR3 runs 13 residues. Germline trimming cut 0 bases from V and 6 bases from J; bases unmatched to any gene: 0. Germline values: CDR1 SGHNT, CDR2 YYREEE (reference sequence). This CDR3 reads CASSLAGGNEQFF. Written as DNA, the CDR3 is TGTGCCAGCAGCTTGGCAGGGGGCAATGAGCAGTTCTTC.

This rearrangement joins TRBV28 to TRBJ1-2, with unresolved D. The CDR3 runs to 14 residues. Germline loops: CDR1 MDHEN, CDR2 SYDVKM. Trimming cost V 4 bases and J 4 bases, with 13 bases left between them. As DNA, the CDR3 is TGTGCCAGCAGTTACCTTCCGGGGAGCTATGGCTACACCTTC. Its translation: CASSYLPGSYGYTF.

This clone was recorded a few times. CDR3 coding DNA: TGTGCCAGTAGTTTCGGACTAGCGGCCCAAGAGACCCAGTACTTC. Protein product: CASSFGLAAQETQYF. V gene TRBV19 combines with J gene TRBJ2-5; 10 nucleotides agree with TRBD2. This CDR3 has 15 residues. The junction had 4 bases not matched to a gene; V was cut back by 5 bases and J by 1 base. Germline CDR1 and CDR2: LNHDA and SQIVND (reference sequence). The full variable domain, completed using reference TRBV19 and TRBJ2-5, is DGGITQSPKYLFRKEGQNVTLSCEQNLNHDAMYWYRQDPGQGLRLIYYSQIVNDFQKGDIAEGYSVSREKKESFPLTVTSAQKNPTAFYLCASSFGLAAQETQYFGPGTRLLVL.

The J gene is TRBJ2-5, the V gene TRBV28; 16 bases fit TRBD2. Germline V gene data show CDR1 as MDHEN and CDR2 as SYDVKM. The trim removed 5 bases at V and 3 bases at J, leaving 9 bases unmatched. The length of the CDR3 is 18 residues. This CDR3 reads CASSPPGLAGGKKETQYF. CDR3 nucleotide sequence: TGTGCCAGCAGTCCACCGGGACTAGCGGGAGGGAAGAAAGAGACCCAGTACTTC. Drawing the rest from reference TRBV28 and TRBJ2-5, the complete variable domain is DVKVTQSSRYLVKRTGEKVFLECVQDMDHENMFWYRQDPGLGLRLIYFSYDVKMKEKGDIPEGYSVSREKKERFSLILESASTNQTSMYLCASSPPGLAGGKKETQYFGPGTRLLVL.

This chain connects TRBV19 to TRBJ1-5; TRBD1 aligns across 12 bases. The V gene's germline CDR1 is LNHDA and CDR2 SQIVND (reference sequence). V was pared by 7 bases and J by 2 bases, with 12 bases of the junction left unmatched. The CDR3 has 18 residues. CDR3 bases: TGTGCCAGTACTACTCGGGGACAGGGGGCGGGAGGCAATCAGCCCCAGCATTTT. Its protein is CASTTRGQGAGGNQPQHF.

The V gene is TRBV5-1, the J gene TRBJ1-2; 10 bases align to TRBD1. The germline CDR1 and CDR2 sequences are SGHRS and YFSETQ. The CDR3 covers 14 residues. Trimming took 0 bases from V and 5 from J; bases not matched to a gene: 1. The CDR3 loop is CASSLGGQGYGYTF. In nucleotides, the CDR3 is TGCGCCAGCAGCTTGGGGGGACAGGGGTATGGCTACACCTTC.